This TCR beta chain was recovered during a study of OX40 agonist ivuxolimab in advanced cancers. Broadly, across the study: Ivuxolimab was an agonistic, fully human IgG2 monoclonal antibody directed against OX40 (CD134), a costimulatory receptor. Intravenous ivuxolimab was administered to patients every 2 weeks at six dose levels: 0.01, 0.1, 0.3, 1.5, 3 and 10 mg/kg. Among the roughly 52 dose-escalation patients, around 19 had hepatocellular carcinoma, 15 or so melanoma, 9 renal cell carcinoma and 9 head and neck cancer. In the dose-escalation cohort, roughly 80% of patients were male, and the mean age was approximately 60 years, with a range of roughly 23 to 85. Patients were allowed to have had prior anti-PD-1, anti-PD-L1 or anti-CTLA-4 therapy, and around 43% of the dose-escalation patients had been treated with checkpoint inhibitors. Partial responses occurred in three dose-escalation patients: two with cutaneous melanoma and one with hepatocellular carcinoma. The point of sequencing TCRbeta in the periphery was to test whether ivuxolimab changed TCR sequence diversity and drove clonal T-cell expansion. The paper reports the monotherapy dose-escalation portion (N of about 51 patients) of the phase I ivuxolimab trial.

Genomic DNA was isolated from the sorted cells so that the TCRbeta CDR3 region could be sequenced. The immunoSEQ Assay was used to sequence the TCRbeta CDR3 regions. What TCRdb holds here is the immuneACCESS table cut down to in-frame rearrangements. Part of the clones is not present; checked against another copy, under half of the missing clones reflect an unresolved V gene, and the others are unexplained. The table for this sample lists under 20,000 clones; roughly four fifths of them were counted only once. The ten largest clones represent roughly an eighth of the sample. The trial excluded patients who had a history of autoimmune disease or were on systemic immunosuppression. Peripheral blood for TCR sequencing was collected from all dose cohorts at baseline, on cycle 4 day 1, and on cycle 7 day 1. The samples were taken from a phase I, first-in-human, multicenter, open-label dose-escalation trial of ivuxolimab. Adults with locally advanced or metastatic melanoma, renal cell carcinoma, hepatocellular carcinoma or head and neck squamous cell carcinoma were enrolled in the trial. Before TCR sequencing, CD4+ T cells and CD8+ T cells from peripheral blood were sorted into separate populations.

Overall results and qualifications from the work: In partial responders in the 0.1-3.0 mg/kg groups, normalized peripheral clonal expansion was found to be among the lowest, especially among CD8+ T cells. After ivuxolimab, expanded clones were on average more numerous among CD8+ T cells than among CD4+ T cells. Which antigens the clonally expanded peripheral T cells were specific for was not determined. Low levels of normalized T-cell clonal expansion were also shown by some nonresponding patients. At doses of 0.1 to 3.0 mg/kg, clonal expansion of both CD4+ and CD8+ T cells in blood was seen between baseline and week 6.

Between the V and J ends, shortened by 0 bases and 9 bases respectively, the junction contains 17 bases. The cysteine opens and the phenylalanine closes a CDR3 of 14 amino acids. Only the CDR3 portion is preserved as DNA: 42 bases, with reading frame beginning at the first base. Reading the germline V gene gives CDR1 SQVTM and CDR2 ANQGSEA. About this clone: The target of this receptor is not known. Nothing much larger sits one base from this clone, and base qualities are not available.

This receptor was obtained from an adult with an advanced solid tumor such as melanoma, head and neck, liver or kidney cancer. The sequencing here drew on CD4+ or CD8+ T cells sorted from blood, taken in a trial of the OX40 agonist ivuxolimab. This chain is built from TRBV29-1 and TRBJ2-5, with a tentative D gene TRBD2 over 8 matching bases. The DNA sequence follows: TGCAGCGTTGAAGATTCGACAGGGCGGGAGGCCCAGTACTTC. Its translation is CSVEDSTGREAQYF.